This TCR beta chain was sequenced for a study of radiotherapy plus CTLA-4 blockade in lung cancer. Notes on this clone: Its specificity is not known.

Method: immunoSEQ multiplex PCR; TCRdb's copy keeps in-frame clones and lacks some. The sample has tens of thousands of clones; 77% are singletons. General study results and limits: Radiotherapy was combined with ipilimumab, and tumor-derived TCR clones then expanded in blood.

The V segment lost 7 bases and the J segment 8 bases; nucleotides outside the gene matches: 12. Germline CDR1 and CDR2: LNHDA and SQIVND (reference sequence). This CDR3 spans 14 amino acids. This chain joins TRBV19 and TRBJ1-2; 8 bases align to TRBD1. This clonotype was obtained from a human donor with non-small cell lung cancer who had a complete response to radiotherapy plus ipilimumab. The material was peripheral blood, obtained from a patient treated with radiotherapy plus ipilimumab. CDR3 DNA sequence: TGTGCCAGTACCTCCATGACAGGGGCGGAGGGCTACACCTTC. Its protein product is CASTSMTGAEGYTF.